These T cell receptor beta chains were read from a single sample in a study of blood T cell repertoires in COVID-19. Generated by immunoSEQ multiplex PCR, the TCRdb table keeps only in-frame clones and is missing some. The sample shows 200,000 to 250,000 clones, about nine tenths of them seen only once. Sequencing used PBMCs or T cells enriched from blood (not recorded which). These receptors were collected from a woman between 25 and 40 years old who had recovered from COVID-19. The CDR3 runs from the conserved cysteine through the conserved F or W. A D gene is named only where the DNA matches it firmly. Only part of the rows carry a size: once, few, many, or a class if the clone is expanded.

.	TRBJ2-4	.	TRBV7-2	TGTGCCAGCAGCTTAGGTTTGTGGACACAGTTCCAGTACTTC	CASSLGLWTQFQYF
.	TRBJ2-5	.	TRBV4-3	TGCGCCAGCAGCCCAGAGGGAGGCCAAGAGACCCAGTACTTC	CASSPEGGQETQYF
.	TRBJ2-3	.	TRBV5-1	TGCGCCAGCAGCTTGGGAGGTTCCCGCACAGATACGCAGTATTTT	CASSLGGSRTDTQYF
.	TRBJ1-1	TRBD1	TRBV7-2	TGTGCCAGCAGCCCTAACAGGGGAATGAAAGCTTTCTTT	CASSPNRGMKAFF
once	TRBJ2-2	TRBD1	TRBV5-8	TGTGCCAGTAAACAGGGGATGGTATTTGCCGGGGAGCTGTTTTTT	CASKQGMVFAGELFF
.	TRBJ2-7	TRBD2	TRBV7-2	TGTGCCAGCAGCCCCCTAGTGGTAGCGGGGGGGCGGGAAGAGCAGTACTTC	CASSPLVVAGGREEQYF
.	TRBJ2-5	TRBD2	TRBV29-1	TGCAGCGTCGGGGGCGGGGGGCAAGAGACCCAGTACTTC	CSVGGGGQETQYF
.	TRBJ1-1	.	TRBV19	TGTGCCAGTGTCCTCGGGGGGGAGACTGAAGCTTTCTTT	CASVLGGETEAFF
.	TRBJ1-2	TRBD1	TRBV5-1	TGCGCCAGCAGCTTAAGTAGAACAGGGGGCGGTAACTATGGCTACACCTTC	CASSLSRTGGGNYGYTF
.	TRBJ1-5	.	TRBV27	TGTGCCAGCAGTCGGGGGGATATTAGCAATCAGCCCCAGCATTTT	CASSRGDISNQPQHF
once	TRBJ1-2	.	TRBV15	TGTGCCACCAGCAGAGATCTGGCAGGGGTTGGCTACACCTTC	CATSRDLAGVGYTF
.	TRBJ2-7	.	TRBV5-4	TGTGCCAGCAGCTTGGGGAGGGAGCAGTACTTC	CASSLGREQYF
.	TRBJ1-5	.	TRBV27	TGTGCCAGCAGTTTAACGGGCAATCAGCCCCAGCATTTT	CASSLTGNQPQHF
.	TRBJ2-7	.	TRBV6-2/TRBV6-3	TGTGCCAGCAGTAGTGGCAGGGAGGTAATGGAGCAGTACTTC	CASSSGREVMEQYF
.	TRBJ2-3	TRBD1	TRBV4-3	TGCGCCAGCAGCCTAGGACAGGGAGGTGCAGATACGCAGTATTTT	CASSLGQGGADTQYF
.	TRBJ2-5	TRBD2	TRBV7-2	TGTGCCAGCAGCATGGGGACTAGCGCTCACCAAGAGACCCAGTACTTC	CASSMGTSAHQETQYF
.	TRBJ2-3	TRBD1	TRBV7-6	TGTGCCAGCAGCCTCCGGGACAGGTCCACAGATACGCAGTATTTT	CASSLRDRSTDTQYF
.	TRBJ2-1	TRBD2	TRBV5-1	TGCGCCAGCAGCTTGGCTAGCGGGGGGCATTACAATGAGCAGTTCTTC	CASSLASGGHYNEQFF
.	TRBJ2-7	TRBD1	TRBV5-1	TGCGCCAGCAGCTTGGGGACAGGGGGCCTTTACGAGCAGTACTTC	CASSLGTGGLYEQYF